One sample yielded the 20 T cell receptor beta chains listed below, sequenced in a study of T cell responses to AZD1222 COVID-19 vaccine. Sequencing was performed with immunoSEQ multiplex PCR; in TCRdb, only in-frame clones are kept and a portion is missing. This table holds hundreds of thousands of clones, more than 85% found once. The sample here was peripheral blood, taken on day 0 of MenACWY control vaccination. These receptors were taken from an adult in good health.

This clone was seen a handful of times. The CDR3 sequence is CASSAQGGVTGYTF. The DNA of the CDR3 is TGTGCCAGCAGCGCCCAGGGCGGGGTGACTGGCTACACCTTC. The V call is TRBV14, the J call TRBJ1-2; D is possibly TRBD1 (5 bases). V was clipped by 5 bases and J by 7 bases, with 17 bases between them. CDR3 length equals 14 residues. Germline V CDR1 and CDR2: SGHDN, FVKESK.

The chain uses TRBV21-1 and TRBJ1-2; the table's D gene call, TRBD1, was not cross checked with the DNA. TRBV21-1 is recorded as a pseudogene. CDR3 length: 15 residues. The CDR3 protein is CASRDRGLGNYGYTF. The CDR3 nucleotides are TGTGCCAGCCGGGACAGGGGGCTCGGTAACTATGGCTACACCTTC.

This sequence joins TRBV29-1 and TRBJ2-3; possible D gene TRBD2, 6 bases. The CDR3 has 15 amino acids. Germline values: CDR1 SQVTM, CDR2 ANQGSEA. Trimming removed 2 bases from V and 3 bases from J, with 15 bases in between. This CDR3 reads CSVEWRGRGTDTQYF. In DNA, the CDR3 is TGCAGCGTTGAATGGCGGGGCCGGGGGACAGATACGCAGTATTTT.

CDR3 in DNA: TGTGCCAGCAGCATCCGAACGGTTGGGTACGAGCAGTACTTC. It yields the protein CASSIRTVGYEQYF. The V and J genes are TRBV9 and TRBJ2-7; no reliable D call. The length of the CDR3 is 14 residues. The V gene lost 4 bases and the J gene lost 4 bases, with 15 bases spanning the gap. Looked up from germline, CDR1 is SGDLS and CDR2 is YYNGEE.

The chain combines TRBV28 with TRBJ1-4; D unclear. Germline CDR1 is MDHEN and CDR2 is SYDVKM. This CDR3 region has 15 residues. The V end lost 5 bases, the J end lost 7 bases, and 17 bases lay between the germline ends. The CDR3 reads CASSVADARIEKLFF. The CDR3 nucleotides read TGTGCCAGCAGTGTGGCGGATGCGCGGATTGAAAAACTGTTTTTT.

Only one count was recorded for this clone. The chain joins TRBV28 to TRBJ1-5; D unresolved. Looked up from germline, CDR1 is MDHEN and CDR2 is SYDVKM. The CDR3 has 12 amino acids. The V and J ends lost 2 bases and 4 bases respectively, with 3 bases between them. The chain's CDR3 is CASSLGNQPQHF. The DNA of the CDR3 is TGTGCCAGCAGTTTAGGAAATCAGCCCCAGCATTTT.

This rearrangement joins TRBV28 to TRBJ2-3; 7 nucleotides agree with TRBD2. This CDR3 has 12 residues. Germline CDR1 MDHEN, CDR2 SYDVKM. V trimming: 6 bases; J trimming: 4 bases; junction bases outside the gene matches: 1. CDR3 sequence reads: CASSGGSDTQYF. The CDR3 DNA reads TGTGCCAGCAGCGGGGGGTCAGATACGCAGTATTTT.

The rearrangement joins TRBV4-1 to TRBJ2-3; 7 bases are a match to TRBD2. The germline V gene encodes CDR1 MGHRA and CDR2 YSYEKL. Unmatched junction bases numbered 9, after V lost 1 base and J lost 2 bases. CDR3 size: 17 residues. The CDR3 here is CASSQGMWGGDTDTQYF. In nucleotides, the CDR3 is TGCGCCAGCAGCCAAGGGATGTGGGGGGGTGACACAGATACGCAGTATTTT.

The chain uses TRBV5-1 and TRBJ1-1; possibly TRBD1 for D (6 bases). Per the germline V gene, CDR1 is SGHRS and CDR2 is YFSETQ. There are 15 residues in the CDR3. V was cut by 4 bases and J by 1 base, with 14 bases left in between. DNA for the CDR3: TGCGCCAGCAGCCTGCAGGGGTCGGGGAACACTGAAGCTTTCTTT. Protein product: CASSLQGSGNTEAFF.

DNA for the CDR3: TGCAGCGTTGAAGTCAACAGGGAGGGCTACACCTTC. Translated, it gives CSVEVNREGYTF. The J gene is TRBJ1-2, the V gene TRBV29-1; perhaps TRBD1 as D (6 bases). Germline V gives CDR1 SQVTM, CDR2 ANQGSEA. The CDR3 loop spans 12 amino acids. The V end was cut by 1 base, the J end by 8 bases, with 11 bases between.

V gene TRBV5-6 combines with J gene TRBJ1-2, with D possibly matching TRBD1 (5 bases). CDR3 length: 13 residues. V lost 9 bases and J 4 bases, leaving 16 bases between the germline ends. Germline CDR1 and CDR2: SGHDT and YYEEEE. The CDR3 here is CATNPAGVYGYTF. The CDR3 DNA reads as TGTGCCACCAACCCTGCGGGGGTCTATGGCTACACCTTC.

This chain uses TRBV6-1 with TRBJ1-1; D possibly corresponds to TRBD1 (6 bases). The V end was cut by 2 bases, the J end by 3 bases, with 10 bases between. This CDR3 comprises 14 residues. Germline-derived CDR1 and CDR2 are MNHNS and SASEGT. CDR3 amino acids: CASSETGLDTEAFF. CDR3 DNA: TGTGCCAGCAGTGAAACAGGGTTGGACACTGAAGCTTTCTTT.

The V and J genes are TRBV19 and TRBJ1-5; 7 bases match TRBD1. The CDR3 contains 15 residues. Germline CDR1 reads LNHDA; CDR2 reads SQIVND (reference sequence). V gave up 5 bases and J gave up 4 bases; unmatched junction bases: 8. The CDR3 is CASSHPDRRNQPQHF. The CDR3 nucleotides are TGTGCCAGTAGTCATCCGGACAGGCGTAATCAGCCCCAGCATTTT.

This clone was seen just once. The V and J genes are TRBV11-2 and TRBJ1-5; D unresolved. The germline V and J ends were trimmed by 2 bases and 0 bases, with 2 bases remaining between them. From germline, CDR1 is SGHAT and CDR2 FQNNGV. CDR3 length: 13 amino acids. The CDR3 DNA is TGTGCCAGCAGCTTAAGTAGCAATCAGCCCCAGCATTTT. Translating it yields CASSLSSNQPQHF.

The chain employs TRBV28 and TRBJ1-2, with 8 nucleotides matching TRBD1. The CDR3 has 14 amino acids. V shed 6 bases, J shed 8 bases, and the junction held 11 bases outside the gene matches. Germline loops: CDR1 MDHEN, CDR2 SYDVKM. CDR3 protein: CASRAGGQDGGYTF. The CDR3 DNA reads TGTGCCAGCAGGGCAGGGGGACAGGATGGCGGCTACACCTTC.

The chain uses TRBV5-1 and TRBJ1-1; tentatively, D is TRBD1 (5 bases). The CDR3 length is 16 residues. Germline CDR1 reads SGHRS; CDR2 reads YFSETQ. V lost 4 bases and J 1 base, leaving 17 bases between the germline ends. As DNA, the CDR3 is TGCGCCAGCAGCCGGGAGTTGGGGCCACAGAACACTGAAGCTTTCTTT. Protein: CASSRELGPQNTEAFF.

This clone is a singleton in its sample. The chain joins TRBV7-3 to TRBJ2-2; 11 bases align to TRBD2. Germline loops: CDR1 SGHTA, CDR2 FQGTGA. V shed 3 bases, J shed 4 bases, and the junction held 4 bases outside the gene matches. There are 16 residues in the CDR3. The CDR3 DNA reads TGTGCCAGCAGCTTTAGCGGGGGGGCCGGCACCGGGGAGCTGTTTTTT. It yields the protein CASSFSGGAGTGELFF.

The chain combines TRBV6-2 or TRBV6-3 with TRBJ1-1; D unclear. This CDR3 spans 14 amino acids. Trimming stripped 0 bases from V and 4 bases from J, with 9 bases between. Germline values: CDR1 MNHEY, CDR2 SVGEGT. The CDR3 nucleotides read TGTGCCAGCAGTTACTCGACGGTAGGCACTGAAGCTTTCTTT. This encodes CASSYSTVGTEAFF.

The table lists this clone with a few counts. This chain joins TRBV4-1 and TRBJ1-2, with D possibly being TRBD1 (6 bases). With 1 base removed from V and 4 bases from J, the gap between germline ends came to 13 bases. Per germline, CDR1 MGHRA and CDR2 YSYEKL. CDR3 length equals 15 residues. The CDR3 DNA sequence: TGCGCCAGCAGCCAAGGCGCAGGGGTGGGCTATGGCTACACCTTC. This codes for CASSQGAGVGYGYTF.

This chain joins TRBV7-2 and TRBJ1-2; D unresolved. The CDR3 is 13 residues long. Looked up from germline, CDR1 is SGHTA and CDR2 is FQGNSA. The V gene lost 5 bases and the J gene lost 4 bases, with 11 bases spanning the gap. CDR3 sequence reads: CASSQSLGYGYTF. CDR3 DNA: TGTGCCAGCAGCCAGTCCCTTGGCTATGGCTACACCTTC.